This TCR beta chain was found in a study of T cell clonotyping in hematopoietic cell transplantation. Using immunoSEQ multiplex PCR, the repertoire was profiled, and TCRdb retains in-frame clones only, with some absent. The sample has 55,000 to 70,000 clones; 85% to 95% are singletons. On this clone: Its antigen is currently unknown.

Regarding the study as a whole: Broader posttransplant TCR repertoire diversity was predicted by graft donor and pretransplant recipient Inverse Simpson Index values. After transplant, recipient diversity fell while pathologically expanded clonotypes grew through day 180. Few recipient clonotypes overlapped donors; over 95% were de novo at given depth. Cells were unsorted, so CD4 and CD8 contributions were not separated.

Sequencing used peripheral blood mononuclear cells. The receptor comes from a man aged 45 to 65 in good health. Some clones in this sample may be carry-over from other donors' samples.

CDR3 sequence (DNA): TGTGCCAGCAGCCAAGACGGGGGCGTAATGGGCAGGGGGTCGGTGGAGCAGTACTTC. It yields the protein CASSQDGGVMGRGSVEQYF. V and J are TRBV4-2 and TRBJ2-7, with D perhaps TRBD1 (7 bases). V was trimmed by 0 bases and J by 7 bases, leaving 28 bases between them. The germline CDR1 and CDR2 sequences are LGHNA and YNFKEQ. This CDR3 contains 19 residues.